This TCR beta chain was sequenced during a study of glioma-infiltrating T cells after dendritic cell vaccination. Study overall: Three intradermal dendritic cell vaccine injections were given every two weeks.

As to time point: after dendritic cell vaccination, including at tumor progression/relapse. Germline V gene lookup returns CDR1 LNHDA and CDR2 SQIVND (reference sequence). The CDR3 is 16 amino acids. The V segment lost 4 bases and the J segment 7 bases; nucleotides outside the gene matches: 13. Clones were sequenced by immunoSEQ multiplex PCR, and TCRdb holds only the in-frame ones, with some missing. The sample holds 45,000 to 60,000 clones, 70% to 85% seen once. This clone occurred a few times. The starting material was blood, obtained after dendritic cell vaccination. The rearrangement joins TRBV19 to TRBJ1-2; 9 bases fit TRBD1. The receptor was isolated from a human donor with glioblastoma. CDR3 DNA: TGTGCCAGTAGTAGGTCCCCGGGACAGGGTCCTGGTGGCTACACCTTC. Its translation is CASSRSPGQGPGGYTF.